This T cell receptor (beta chain) was sequenced during a study of T-cell memory formation after mild COVID-19. Study summary: Largely, TCR clusters stayed within a single donor.

About this clonotype itself: Its antigen is not identified.

Germline trimming cut 3 bases from V and 2 bases from J; bases unmatched to any gene: 5. Germline V CDR1 and CDR2: SQVTM, ANQGSEA. This CDR3 spans 14 amino acids. TCRdb reprocessed the 5' RACE reads via MiXCR and lists one record per CDR3 protein. The repertoire has 190,000 or so distinct CDR3 sequences, around 27% of them found once; the top ten carry approximately 10%. The study, taken as a whole, reports: While clones contracting from day 15 to 85 were balanced between CD4 and CD8, later expanders leaned CD4+. Contracting CD4+ clones were located mainly in CM and EM, and CD8+ clones in EMRA.

This TCR derives from an adult woman who had mild COVID-19 (a few samples of this study predate the infection). Cell type and time point are not known. Material: PBMCs or a T cell subset sorted from them (not recorded which). The rearrangement uses TRBV29-1 and TRBJ2-5, with 8 bases aligning to TRBD1. This chain's CDR3 is CSVDRGPQQETQYF. CDR3 in DNA: TGCAGCGTTGACAGGGGGCCCCAACAAGAGACCCAGTACTTC.